This entry lists 21 T cell receptor beta chains sequenced from one sample in a study of response to subunit inactivated influenza vaccine. Each CDR3 protein is one row after TCRdb ran MiXCR on the RT-PCR reads. The sample has 400,000 to 650,000 distinct CDR3 sequences, less than 7.5% seen once; the top ten hold around 12%. The material sequenced was PBMCs from blood, taken roughly 24 months after vaccination. The receptor set was obtained from a man aged 45 to 70 who received an inactivated influenza vaccine.

As to this clonotype: Being one base from a much bigger clone, this may be a read error. The chain employs TRBV12-3 or TRBV12-4 and TRBJ2-7; 7 bases match TRBD2. V lost 6 bases, J lost 3 bases, and 8 bases stayed unmatched. This CDR3 comprises 14 residues. The CDR3 loop is CASSRALANYEQYF. The CDR3 coding sequence is TGTGCCAGCAGCCGCGCACTAGCGAACTACGAGCAGTACTTC.

This clonotype has at least ten counts. This rearrangement joins TRBV20-1 to TRBJ2-3; 11 bases are shared with TRBD2. Losses at the gene ends were 5 bases for V and 4 bases for J; bases not matched to a gene: 5. The CDR3 runs 14 residues. Looked up from germline, CDR1 is DFQATT and CDR2 is SNEGSKA (reference sequence). CDR3 protein: CSAATSGSADTQYF. The DNA for the CDR3 is TGCAGTGCTGCAACTAGCGGGAGCGCAGATACGCAGTATTTT.

This chain connects TRBV6-6 to TRBJ1-3, with 9 bases aligning to TRBD1. Per the germline V gene, CDR1 is MNHNY and CDR2 is SVGAGI (reference sequence). CDR3 length equals 13 residues. V gave up 6 bases and J gave up 8 bases; unmatched junction bases: 5. Written as DNA, the CDR3 is TGTGCCAGCAGCCAGCGACAGGGGGACACCATATATTTT. The encoded protein is CASSQRQGDTIYF.

The sample holds a few counts of this clonotype. The J gene is TRBJ2-7, the V gene TRBV20-1, with a tentative D call TRBD1 (5 bases). Trimming took off 5 bases at V and 0 bases at J, with 11 bases between the two ends. This CDR3 comprises 13 residues. The germline CDR1 and CDR2 sequences are DFQATT and SNEGSKA (reference sequence). The CDR3 region has the DNA TGCAGTGCTCCGACAGCCTCCTCCTACGAGCAGTACTTC. Protein product: CSAPTASSYEQYF.

This clonotype has ten or more counts. The V gene is TRBV11-2, the J gene TRBJ1-6; 7 nucleotides align to TRBD1. The CDR3 is 16 residues long. From germline, CDR1 is SGHAT and CDR2 FQNNGV. The junction had 8 bases not matched to a gene; V was cut back by 1 base and J by 8 bases. This chain's CDR3 is CASSLVGGTAYSPLHF. Written as DNA, the CDR3 is TGTGCCAGCAGCTTAGTAGGAGGGACAGCTTATTCACCCCTCCACTTT.

This clonotype occurred a few times. V usage is TRBV28 and J usage is TRBJ2-3, with D possibly being TRBD2 (6 bases). This CDR3 spans 11 amino acids. Deletions cut 4 bases from V and 10 bases from J, with 9 bases between. Germline assignment: CDR1 MDHEN and CDR2 SYDVKM. CDR3 amino acids: CASSWTNSQYF. The CDR3 DNA reads as TGTGCCAGCAGTTGGACTAATTCGCAGTATTTT.

This clonotype showed up many times. The chain recombines TRBV12-3 or TRBV12-4 with TRBJ2-5, with 8 bases lining up with TRBD1. V shed 3 bases, J shed 5 bases, and the junction held 5 bases outside the gene matches. This CDR3 contains 14 residues. The DNA for the CDR3 is TGTGCCAGCAGTTTCGACAGGGGATGGGAGACCCAGTACTTC. Encoded protein: CASSFDRGWETQYF.

Concerning this clonotype itself: One end of the junction fails to match germline, which may point to a read error. This sequence joins TRBV12-3 or TRBV12-4 and TRBJ2-1; D is perhaps TRBD1 (5 bases). The CDR3 consists of 13 residues. For the CDR3, the DNA is TGTACCAGCAGTTTTGCTGGGGCTGGGGAGCAGTTCTTC. It translates to CTSSFAGAGEQFF.

This clonotype was counted many times. This rearrangement joins TRBV7-2 to TRBJ2-3; 8 bases agree with TRBD2. J lost 5 bases, V lost 4 bases, and 5 bases had no gene match. The CDR3 has 14 residues. Germline CDR1 reads SGHTA; CDR2 reads FQGNSA. The CDR3 loop is CASSSSGLGDTQYF. DNA of the CDR3: TGTGCCAGCAGCTCATCGGGACTAGGAGATACGCAGTATTTT.

The J gene is TRBJ2-3, the V gene TRBV7-2; the match to TRBD2 covers 11 bases. Trimming took 6 bases from V and 2 from J; bases not matched to a gene: 10. This CDR3 spans 17 amino acids. From germline, CDR1 is SGHTA and CDR2 FQGNSA. The DNA of the CDR3 is TGTGCCAGCAGAACCGGGAGACTAGCGGGGAACACAGATACGCAGTATTTT. Protein product: CASRTGRLAGNTDTQYF.

This chain joins TRBV12-3 or TRBV12-4 and TRBJ1-1, with 7 bases identical to TRBD1. The CDR3 covers 12 residues. In DNA form, the CDR3 reads TGTGCTACCAGGGGGGATTACACTGAAGCTTTCTTT. It codes for CATRGDYTEAFF.

This clonotype occurred a few times. The rearrangement links TRBV20-1 to TRBJ2-3; D might be TRBD1 (6 bases). The CDR3 contains 18 residues. With 3 bases removed from V and 3 bases from J, the gap between germline ends came to 25 bases. Per the germline V gene, CDR1 is DFQATT and CDR2 is SNEGSKA (reference sequence). This chain's CDR3 is CSASLPLHRDGGTDTQYF. The CDR3 DNA follows: TGCAGTGCTAGTCTACCCTTGCACAGGGATGGTGGTACAGATACGCAGTATTTT.

This clonotype was recorded many times. The rearrangement links TRBV29-1 to TRBJ1-1, with 7 bases fitting TRBD1. The germline gives CDR1 SQVTM, CDR2 ANQGSEA. This CDR3 spans 13 amino acids. The CDR3 here is CFVGTVMNTEAFF. In DNA, the CDR3 is TGCTTTGTCGGGACAGTAATGAACACTGAAGCTTTCTTT.

This clonotype was seen a few times. The V call is TRBV11-2, the J call TRBJ2-7, with a possible D match to TRBD1 (6 bases). Trimming left V 1 base short and J 1 base short, with 20 bases between. This CDR3 is built from 18 residues. Germline CDR1 and CDR2: SGHAT and FQNNGV. DNA for the CDR3: TGTGCCAGCAGCTTAGTGTCCTTCGCTTCGGGACAATCCTACGAGCAGTACTTC. Protein product: CASSLVSFASGQSYEQYF. Variable domain in full (rest from reference TRBV11-2 and TRBJ2-7): EAGVAQSPRYKIIEKRQSVAFWCNPISGHATLYWYQQILGQGPKLLIQFQNNGVVDDSQLPKDRFSAERLKGVDSTLKIQPAKLEDSAVYLCASSLVSFASGQSYEQYFGPGTRLTVT.

This clonotype was counted only a few times. This chain connects TRBV12-3 or TRBV12-4 to TRBJ2-7, with D perhaps TRBD1 or TRBD2 (5 bases each). The CDR3 sequence is 14 residues long. The V end lost 5 bases, the J end lost 7 bases, and 18 bases lay between the germline ends. This chain's CDR3 is CASSPRTPPGEQYF. CDR3 DNA sequence: TGTGCCAGCAGTCCAAGGACACCCCCGGGGGAGCAGTACTTC.

The chain carries TRBV29-1 and TRBJ2-5, with 9 bases identical to TRBD1. Germline trimming cut 1 base from V and 7 bases from J; bases unmatched to any gene: 25. The germline V gene has CDR1 SQVTM and CDR2 ANQGSEA. The CDR3 contains 20 residues. CDR3 amino acids: CSVEGHGTGLPRVIKGTQYF. Here the CDR3 DNA reads TGCAGCGTTGAAGGACATGGGACAGGGCTCCCAAGAGTGATTAAAGGGACCCAGTACTTC.

In its sample, this clonotype was seen a few times. The DNA of the CDR3 is TGCAGCGTTGAAGATCAAGGGGAGAACTGGGGCGAGCAGTACTTC. The encoded protein is CSVEDQGENWGEQYF. The chain has TRBV29-1 and TRBJ2-7; the D call may be TRBD1 or TRBD2 (5 bases each). Trimming took off 0 bases at V and 6 bases at J, with 18 bases between the two ends. This CDR3 region has 15 residues. Germline V gene lookup returns CDR1 SQVTM and CDR2 ANQGSEA.

The genes are TRBV19 and TRBJ1-5; D not certain. The CDR3 is made up of 15 amino acids. Trimming took off 7 bases at V and 4 bases at J, with 17 bases between the two ends. Germline V gives CDR1 LNHDA, CDR2 SQIVND (reference sequence). CDR3 DNA: TGTGCCAGTAAGCAGGCCCACCGTCTGAATCAGCCCCAGCATTTT. Translating gives CASKQAHRLNQPQHF. Based on the CDR3 plus reference TRBV19 and TRBJ1-5, the full variable domain is DGGITQSPKYLFRKEGQNVTLSCEQNLNHDAMYWYRQDPGQGLRLIYYSQIVNDFQKGDIAEGYSVSREKKESFPLTVTSAQKNPTAFYLCASKQAHRLNQPQHFGDGTRLSIL.

The chain couples TRBV29-1 to TRBJ2-1; D gene ambiguous. In germline, CDR1 is SQVTM, CDR2 ANQGSEA. CDR3 length: 16 residues. Between the trimmed V and J ends, which lost 1 base and 0 bases, there was a span of 13 bases. DNA for the CDR3: TGCAGCGTTGAAGCGGCCCGGACCGGCTCCTACAATGAGCAGTTCTTC. Translated: CSVEAARTGSYNEQFF.

The gene calls are TRBV27 and TRBJ1-5; 9 nucleotides match TRBD1. The V and J ends lost 5 bases and 4 bases, in that order; junction bases with no gene match: 6. This CDR3 is 15 amino acids long. CDR1 is MNHEY, CDR2 SMNVEV, per germline (reference sequence). The CDR3 spells CASSQGQGRNQPQHF. In nucleotides, the CDR3 is TGTGCCAGCAGTCAGGGACAGGGCAGGAATCAGCCCCAGCATTTT.

This clonotype was counted between two and nine times. The V call is TRBV14, the J call TRBJ1-6; D gene ambiguous. The germline V and J ends were trimmed by 1 base and 2 bases, with 6 bases remaining between them. The CDR3 sequence is 15 residues long. The germline gives CDR1 SGHDN, CDR2 FVKESK. This chain's CDR3 is CASSQGIAYNSPLHF. CDR3 DNA: TGTGCCAGCAGCCAAGGGATTGCCTATAATTCACCCCTCCACTTT.